This entry features one TCR beta chain sequence. This sample is part of a study of shared clonotypes between healthy human individuals. Generated by immunoSEQ multiplex PCR, the TCRdb table keeps only in-frame clones and is missing some. The sample has roughly 2,000,000 clones; about 95% are singletons. This CDR3 contains 15 residues. V was cut by 1 base and J by 4 bases, with 14 bases left in between. The germline V gene encodes CDR1 SEHNR and CDR2 FQNEAQ (reference sequence). CD45RO-negative, CCR7-positively selected cells formed the naive CD8 fraction, excluding terminally differentiated effector memory CD45RA+ cells.

Sequences were obtained from naive CD8+ T cells sorted from blood. The clonotype originates from a man between 18 and 35 years old in good health. This chain links TRBV7-9 with TRBJ2-7, with a weak D call TRBD2 (5 bases). This CDR3 is CASSLDGVWEYEQYF. In nucleotides, the CDR3 is TGTGCCAGCAGCTTAGACGGGGTCTGGGAGTACGAGCAGTACTTC. Combining the CDR3 with reference TRBV7-9 and TRBJ2-7 gives the whole variable domain DTGVSQNPRHKITKRGQNVTFRCDPISEHNRLYWYRQTLGQGPEFLTYFQNEAQLEKSRLLSDRFSAERPKGSFSTLEIQRTEQGDSAMYLCASSLDGVWEYEQYFGPGTRLTVT.